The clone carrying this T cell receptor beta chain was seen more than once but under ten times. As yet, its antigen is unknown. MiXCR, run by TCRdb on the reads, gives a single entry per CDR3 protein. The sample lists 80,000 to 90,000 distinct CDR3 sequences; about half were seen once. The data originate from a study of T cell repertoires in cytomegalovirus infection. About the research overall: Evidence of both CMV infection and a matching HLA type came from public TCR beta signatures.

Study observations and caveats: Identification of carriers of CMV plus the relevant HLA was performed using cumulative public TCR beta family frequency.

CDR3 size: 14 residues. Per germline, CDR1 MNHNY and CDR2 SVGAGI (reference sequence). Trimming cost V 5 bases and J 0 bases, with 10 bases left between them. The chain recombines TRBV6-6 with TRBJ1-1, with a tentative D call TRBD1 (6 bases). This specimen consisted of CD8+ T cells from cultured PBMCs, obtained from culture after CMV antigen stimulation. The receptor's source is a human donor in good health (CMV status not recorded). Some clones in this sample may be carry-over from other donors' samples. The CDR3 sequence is CASSAGQLNTEAFF. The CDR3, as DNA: TGTGCCAGCAGTGCCGGACAGCTGAACACTGAAGCTTTCTTT.